This T cell receptor beta chain was recovered during a study of Ad26.COV2.S vaccination and SARS-CoV-2 variants. Study background: Participant was drawn from the COV1001 Ad26.COV2.S trial arm. Study-wide points: Substantial breadth was reportedly displayed by spike-specific CD8+ and CD4+ T cell responses after vaccination. Comparability of non-spike TCR breadth was observed across vaccine and placebo recipients.

This clone was observed once. Antigen specificity is unknown. The CDR3 totals 16 residues. Looked up from germline, CDR1 is LGHNA and CDR2 is YNFKEQ. With 2 bases clipped from V and 3 bases from J, the junction kept 10 bases outside the gene matches. Here immunoSEQ multiplex PCR was the method, and the copy in TCRdb shows in-frame clones only, minus some. Of over 250,000 clones listed, roughly 86% are singletons. The treatment here: roughly 20 received Ad26.COV2.S at low or high dose, single or two shots; five or six received placebo; per-sample allocation not given. Repertoires come from day 63 after the first vaccine or placebo injection. At a Boston site, the person donating was an adult of 18-55 years.

The sequences come from peripheral blood, collected in a trial of Ad26.COV2.S vaccine versus placebo. This receptor was taken from a person between 18 and 65 years old who received the Ad26.COV2.S COVID-19 vaccine or a placebo. The rearrangement joins TRBV4-2 to TRBJ2-7, with 7 bases aligning to TRBD2. The CDR3 loop reads CASSQSTSADLYEQYF. The CDR3 DNA reads as TGTGCCAGCAGCCAAAGCACTAGCGCGGACCTCTACGAGCAGTACTTC.